This TCR beta chain is drawn from a study of blood T cell repertoires in COVID-19. Study-level background: Donors in the United States, Italy and Spain gave samples during acute or convalescent COVID-19.

This clone was seen only a few times. In the original workflow: Reference gene primers were amplified, and this amplification served to estimate nucleated cell counts. This table comes from immunoSEQ multiplex PCR, and its TCRdb copy is limited to in-frame clones, with some not included. Clone size and the V and J calls come from that table; the DNA yielded D and trimming. The sample has approximately 450,000 clones, roughly 85% seen once. Individuals aged roughly 18 to 95 years were recruited from around 22 US areas. Trimming cost V 6 bases and J 7 bases; bases outside gene matches: 5. This CDR3 comprises 13 residues. Looked up from germline, CDR1 is MGHDK and CDR2 is SYGVNS.

V is TRBV25-1 and J is TRBJ1-4; 7 nucleotides agree with TRBD1. The source is a woman younger than 35 with acute COVID-19. The sequencing sample was made of PBMCs or T cells enriched from blood (not recorded which). Here the CDR3 reads CASSPGGGEKLFF. Here the CDR3 DNA reads TGTGCCAGCAGCCCAGGGGGTGGTGAAAAACTGTTTTTT.